The text below deals with one TCR beta chain. The antigen is undetermined. This specimen belongs to a study of T cell responses to AZD1222 COVID-19 vaccine. Findings and limits, study-wide: A mostly white British donor set with more females was recruited, and clonal diversity was possibly underestimated.

Profiling relied on immunoSEQ multiplex PCR, and the TCRdb table lists in-frame clones only, not all of them. The sample consists of 110,000 to 150,000 clones, approximately 93% of them appearing once. The receptor comes from an adult who had recovered from COVID-19. Sequencing used peripheral blood, obtained after recovery from COVID-19.

CDR3 protein: CASSIDPLRETQYF. DNA for the CDR3: TGTGCCAGTAGTATAGATCCATTAAGAGAGACCCAGTACTTC. This chain joins TRBV19 and TRBJ2-5; D not resolved. Germline CDR1 LNHDA, CDR2 SQIVND (reference sequence). Trimming left V 0 bases short and J 4 bases short, with 9 bases between. CDR3 length: 14 amino acids.